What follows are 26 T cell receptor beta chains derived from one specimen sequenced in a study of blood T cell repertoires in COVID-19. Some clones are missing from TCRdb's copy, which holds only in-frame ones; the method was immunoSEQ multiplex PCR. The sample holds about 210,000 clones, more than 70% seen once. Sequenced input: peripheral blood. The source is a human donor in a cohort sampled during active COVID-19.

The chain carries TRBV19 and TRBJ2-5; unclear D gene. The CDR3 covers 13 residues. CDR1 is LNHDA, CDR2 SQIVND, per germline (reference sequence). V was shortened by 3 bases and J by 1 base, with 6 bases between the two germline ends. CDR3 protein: CASSIQAQETQYF. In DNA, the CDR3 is TGTGCCAGTAGTATCCAGGCCCAAGAGACCCAGTACTTC. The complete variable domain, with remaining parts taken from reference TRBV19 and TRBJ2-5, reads DGGITQSPKYLFRKEGQNVTLSCEQNLNHDAMYWYRQDPGQGLRLIYYSQIVNDFQKGDIAEGYSVSREKKESFPLTVTSAQKNPTAFYLCASSIQAQETQYFGPGTRLLVL.

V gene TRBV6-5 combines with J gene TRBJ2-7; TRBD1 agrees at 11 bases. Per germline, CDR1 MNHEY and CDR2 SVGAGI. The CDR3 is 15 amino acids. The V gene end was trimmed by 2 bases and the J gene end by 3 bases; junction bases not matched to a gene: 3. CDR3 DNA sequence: TGTGCCAGCAGTTACACCGGGACAGGGGGCTACGAGCAGTACTTC. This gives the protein CASSYTGTGGYEQYF.

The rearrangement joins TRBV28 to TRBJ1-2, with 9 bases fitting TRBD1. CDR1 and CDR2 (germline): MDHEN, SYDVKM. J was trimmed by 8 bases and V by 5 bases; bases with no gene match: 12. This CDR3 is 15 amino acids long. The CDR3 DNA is TGTGCCAGCAGTCCGCGGGACAGGGTGGCTAAAGGCTACACCTTC. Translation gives CASSPRDRVAKGYTF.

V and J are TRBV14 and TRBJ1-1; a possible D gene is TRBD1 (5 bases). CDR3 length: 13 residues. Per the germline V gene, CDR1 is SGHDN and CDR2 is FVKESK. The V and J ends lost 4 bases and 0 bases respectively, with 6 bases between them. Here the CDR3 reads CASSPGMNTEAFF. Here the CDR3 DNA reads TGTGCCAGCAGCCCAGGGATGAACACTGAAGCTTTCTTT.

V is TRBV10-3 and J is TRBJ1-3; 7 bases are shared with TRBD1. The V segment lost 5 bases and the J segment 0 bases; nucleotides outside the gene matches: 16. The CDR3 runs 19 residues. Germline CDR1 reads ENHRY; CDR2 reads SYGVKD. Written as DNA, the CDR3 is TGTGCCATCAGTTTCACCTTAACCGGGACAGTAGACTCTGGAAACACCATATATTTT. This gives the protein CAISFTLTGTVDSGNTIYF.

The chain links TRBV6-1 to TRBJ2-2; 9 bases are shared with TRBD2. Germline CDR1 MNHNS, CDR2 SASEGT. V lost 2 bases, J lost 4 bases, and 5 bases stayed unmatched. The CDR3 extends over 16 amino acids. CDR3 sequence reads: CASSEWELAGTGELFF. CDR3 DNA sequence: TGTGCCAGCAGTGAATGGGAACTAGCGGGCACCGGGGAGCTGTTTTTT.

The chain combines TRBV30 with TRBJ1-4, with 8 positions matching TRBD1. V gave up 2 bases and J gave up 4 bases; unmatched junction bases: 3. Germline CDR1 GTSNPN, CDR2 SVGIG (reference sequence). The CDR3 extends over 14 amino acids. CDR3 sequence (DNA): TGTGCCTGGAGTCGTGACAGGGGTAATGAAAAACTGTTTTTT. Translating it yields CAWSRDRGNEKLFF. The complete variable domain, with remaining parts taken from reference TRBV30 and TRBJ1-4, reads SQTIHQWPATLVQPVGSPLSLECTVEGTSNPNLYWYRQAAGRGLQLLFYSVGIGQISSEVPQNLSASRPQDRQFILSSKKLLLSDSGFYLCAWSRDRGNEKLFFGSGTQLSVL.

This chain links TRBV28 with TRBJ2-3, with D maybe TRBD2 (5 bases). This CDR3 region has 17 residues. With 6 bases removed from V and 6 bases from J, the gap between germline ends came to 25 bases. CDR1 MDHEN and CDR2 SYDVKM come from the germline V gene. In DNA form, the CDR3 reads TGTGCCAGCAGCTCCGCTGGGGTCGGGGATGGAAGGGATACGCAGTATTTT. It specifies CASSSAGVGDGRDTQYF.

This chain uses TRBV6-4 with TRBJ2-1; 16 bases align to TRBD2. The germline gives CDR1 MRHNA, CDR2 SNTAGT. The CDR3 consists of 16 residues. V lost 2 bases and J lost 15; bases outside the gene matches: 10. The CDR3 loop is CASSDTPGLAGGQAFF. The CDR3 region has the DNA TGTGCCAGCAGTGACACCCCGGGACTAGCGGGGGGGCAAGCGTTCTTC.

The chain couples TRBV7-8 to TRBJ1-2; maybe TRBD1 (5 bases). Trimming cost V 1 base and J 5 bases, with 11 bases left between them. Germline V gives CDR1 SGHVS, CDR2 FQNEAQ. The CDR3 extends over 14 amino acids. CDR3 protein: CASSLGAGLYGYTF. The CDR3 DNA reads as TGTGCCAGCAGCTTAGGAGCAGGGCTATATGGCTACACCTTC.

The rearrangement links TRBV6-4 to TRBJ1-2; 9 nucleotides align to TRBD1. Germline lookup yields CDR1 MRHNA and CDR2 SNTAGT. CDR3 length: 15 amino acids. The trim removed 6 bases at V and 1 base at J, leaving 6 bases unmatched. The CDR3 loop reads CASSAGTGSNYGYTF. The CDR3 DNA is TGTGCCAGCAGCGCCGGGACAGGGAGTAACTATGGCTACACCTTC.

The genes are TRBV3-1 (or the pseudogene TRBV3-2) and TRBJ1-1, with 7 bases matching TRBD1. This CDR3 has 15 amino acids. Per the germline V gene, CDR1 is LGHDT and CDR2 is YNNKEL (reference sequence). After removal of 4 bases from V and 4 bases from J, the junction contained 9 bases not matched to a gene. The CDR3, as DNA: TGTGCCAGCAGCCCCGCGGACAGGCCGAGCACTGAAGCTTTCTTT. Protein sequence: CASSPADRPSTEAFF.

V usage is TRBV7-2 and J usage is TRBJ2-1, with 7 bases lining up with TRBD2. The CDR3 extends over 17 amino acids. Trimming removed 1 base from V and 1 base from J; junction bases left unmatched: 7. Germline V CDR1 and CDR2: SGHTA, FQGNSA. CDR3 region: CASSLVASGGSYNEQFF. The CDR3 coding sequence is TGTGCCAGCAGCTTAGTAGCCTCCGGGGGGTCCTACAATGAGCAGTTCTTC.

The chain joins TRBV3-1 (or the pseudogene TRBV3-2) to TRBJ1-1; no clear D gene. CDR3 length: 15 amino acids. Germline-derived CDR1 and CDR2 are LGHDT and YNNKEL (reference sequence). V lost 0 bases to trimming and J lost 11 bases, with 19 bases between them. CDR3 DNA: TGTGCCAGCAGCCAAGATGGCCGAGGGCCTGGCGGGGCTTTCTTT. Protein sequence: CASSQDGRGPGGAFF.

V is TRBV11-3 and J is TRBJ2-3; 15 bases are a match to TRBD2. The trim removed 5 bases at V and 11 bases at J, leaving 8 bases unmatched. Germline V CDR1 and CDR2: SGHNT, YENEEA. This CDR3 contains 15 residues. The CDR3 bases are TGTGCCAGCAGCCGGGGACTAGCGGGGGGCTCCCTGCAGTATTTT. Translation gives CASSRGLAGGSLQYF.

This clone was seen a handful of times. The CDR3 region is CASSQAAGKETQYF. CDR3 nucleotide sequence: TGCGCCAGCAGCCAAGCGGCGGGGAAAGAGACCCAGTACTTC. The rearrangement uses TRBV4-3 and TRBJ2-5; weak D call: TRBD2 (6 bases). Deletions cut 1 base from V and 3 bases from J, with 9 bases between. Germline V lookup: CDR1 LGHNA, CDR2 YSLEER. The CDR3 spans 14 residues.

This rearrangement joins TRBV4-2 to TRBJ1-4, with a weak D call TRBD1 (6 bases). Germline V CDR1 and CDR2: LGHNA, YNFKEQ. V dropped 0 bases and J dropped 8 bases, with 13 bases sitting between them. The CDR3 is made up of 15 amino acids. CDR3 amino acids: CASSQDHREGEKLFF. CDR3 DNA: TGTGCCAGCAGCCAAGATCACAGGGAGGGAGAAAAACTGTTTTTT.

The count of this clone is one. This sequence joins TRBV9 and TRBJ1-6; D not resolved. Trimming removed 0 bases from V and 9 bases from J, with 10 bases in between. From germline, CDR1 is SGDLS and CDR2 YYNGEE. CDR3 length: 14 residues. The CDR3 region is CASSVAVSSSPLHF. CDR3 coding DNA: TGTGCCAGCAGCGTAGCGGTGTCCTCTTCACCCCTCCACTTT.

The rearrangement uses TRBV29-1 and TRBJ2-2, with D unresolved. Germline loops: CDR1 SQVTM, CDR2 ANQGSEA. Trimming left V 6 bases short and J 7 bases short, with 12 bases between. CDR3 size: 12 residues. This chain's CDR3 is CSVAETGGELFF. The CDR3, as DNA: TGCAGCGTGGCGGAGACGGGCGGGGAGCTGTTTTTT.

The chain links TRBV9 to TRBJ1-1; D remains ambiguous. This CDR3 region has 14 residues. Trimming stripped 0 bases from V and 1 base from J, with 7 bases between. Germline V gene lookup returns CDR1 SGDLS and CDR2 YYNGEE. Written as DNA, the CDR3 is TGTGCCAGCAGCGTAGCGTACAGGAACACTGAAGCTTTCTTT. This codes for CASSVAYRNTEAFF.

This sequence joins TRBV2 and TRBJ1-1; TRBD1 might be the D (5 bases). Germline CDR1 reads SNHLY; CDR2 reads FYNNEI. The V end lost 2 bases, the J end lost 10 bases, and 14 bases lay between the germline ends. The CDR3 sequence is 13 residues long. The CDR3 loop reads CASSEFGGWGAFF. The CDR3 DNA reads TGTGCCAGCAGTGAATTCGGGGGTTGGGGAGCTTTCTTT.

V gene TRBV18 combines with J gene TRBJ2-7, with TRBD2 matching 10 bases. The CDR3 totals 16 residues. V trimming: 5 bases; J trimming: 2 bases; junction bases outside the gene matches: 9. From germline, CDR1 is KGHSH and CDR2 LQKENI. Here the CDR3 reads CASSKGVAGGPYEQYF. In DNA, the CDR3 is TGTGCCAGCTCAAAAGGAGTAGCGGGAGGTCCCTACGAGCAGTACTTC.

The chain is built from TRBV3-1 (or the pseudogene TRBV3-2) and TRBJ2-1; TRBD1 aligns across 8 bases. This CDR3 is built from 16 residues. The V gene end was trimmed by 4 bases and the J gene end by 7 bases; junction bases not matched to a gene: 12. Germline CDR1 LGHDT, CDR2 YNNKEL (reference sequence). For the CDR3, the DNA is TGTGCCAGCAGCCCCCAGGGCAGGGGGCTTCAAAATGAGCAGTTCTTC. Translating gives CASSPQGRGLQNEQFF.

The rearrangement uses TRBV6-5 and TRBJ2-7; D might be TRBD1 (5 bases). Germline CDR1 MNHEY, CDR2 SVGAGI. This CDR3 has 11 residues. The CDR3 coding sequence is TGTGCGACTGGGGCCACCTACGAGCAGTACTTC. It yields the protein CATGATYEQYF.

The CDR3 DNA sequence: TGTGCCAGCGGAACAGGGGTCGCTCAGCCCCAGCATTTT. This translates into CASGTGVAQPQHF. The genes are TRBV28 and TRBJ1-5, with 7 bases matching TRBD1. The V and J ends lost 8 bases and 6 bases, in that order; junction bases with no gene match: 7. The CDR3 extends over 13 amino acids. The germline V gene encodes CDR1 MDHEN and CDR2 SYDVKM.

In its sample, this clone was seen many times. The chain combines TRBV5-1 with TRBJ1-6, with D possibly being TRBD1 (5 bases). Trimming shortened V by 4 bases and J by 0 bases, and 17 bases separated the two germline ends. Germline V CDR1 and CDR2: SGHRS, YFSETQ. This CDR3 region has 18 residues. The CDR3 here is CASSNAQGSRSYNSPLHF. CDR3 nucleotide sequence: TGCGCCAGCAGCAACGCCCAGGGTTCTCGCTCCTATAATTCACCCCTCCACTTT. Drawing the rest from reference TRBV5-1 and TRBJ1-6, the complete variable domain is KAGVTQTPRYLIKTRGQQVTLSCSPISGHRSVSWYQQTPGQGLQFLFEYFSETQRNKGNFPGRFSGRQFSNSRSEMNVSTLELGDSALYLCASSNAQGSRSYNSPLHFGNGTRLTVT.